These 6 T cell receptor beta chains came from one sample sequenced in a study of identical twins. From the 5' RACE reads, TCRdb called clonotypes with MiXCR, one entry per CDR3 protein. The repertoire has roughly 1.6 million distinct CDR3 sequences, about 32% of them found once; the top ten carry approximately 0.25%. The sequenced sample was cord blood. The receptors stem from a newborn girl in good health.

Only a few counts were recorded for this clonotype. This chain joins TRBV12-3 or TRBV12-4 and TRBJ2-5, with D tentatively TRBD1 or TRBD2 (5 bases each). Trimming removed 5 bases at V and 11 bases at J, with 18 bases between. This CDR3 has 13 residues. CDR3 sequence: CASSGGRVGEQYF. The DNA for the CDR3 is TGTGCCAGCAGTGGGGGACGCGTAGGTGAGCAGTACTTC.

This clonotype was counted only a few times. The V call is TRBV10-3, the J call TRBJ2-3; 9 bases match TRBD2. Germline V gives CDR1 ENHRY, CDR2 SYGVKD. Germline trimming cut 10 bases from V and 5 bases from J; bases unmatched to any gene: 7. The CDR3 contains 13 residues. CDR3 in amino acids: CATPGLARDTQYF. CDR3 coding DNA: TGTGCCACCCCGGGACTAGCTAGAGATACGCAGTATTTT.

The rearrangement uses TRBV6-2 or TRBV6-3 and TRBJ2-3; D perhaps matches TRBD2 (5 bases). The CDR3 extends over 13 amino acids. CDR1 and CDR2 from the germline V gene are MNHEY and SVGEGT. Trimming stripped 5 bases from V and 4 bases from J, with 10 bases between. CDR3 sequence (DNA): TGTGCCAGCAGTACCTCCGGGGCAGATACGCAGTATTTT. It codes for CASSTSGADTQYF.

This clonotype was recorded a few times. This rearrangement joins TRBV7-9 to TRBJ1-2; 7 bases line up with TRBD1. The CDR3 is made up of 15 amino acids. Per the germline V gene, CDR1 is SEHNR and CDR2 is FQNEAQ (reference sequence). J lost 3 bases, V lost 0 bases, and 4 bases had no gene match. CDR3 sequence (DNA): TGTGCCAGCAGCTTAGCCCTCGACAGGGACTATGGCTACACCTTC. This translates into CASSLALDRDYGYTF.

This clonotype appeared many times. The CDR3 DNA is TGTGCCAGCAGCTTAGCCCTCAGCTCCTACAATGAGCAGTTCTTC. Protein: CASSLALSSYNEQFF. V and J are TRBV7-9 and TRBJ2-1; D call uncertain. The V gene lost 0 bases and the J gene lost 0 bases, with 6 bases spanning the gap. Germline V gene sequence: CDR1 SEHNR, CDR2 FQNEAQ (reference sequence). CDR3 size: 15 residues.

This clonotype came up a few times. CDR3 in amino acids: CSAEGPGQVYGYTF. CDR3 coding DNA: TGCAGTGCTGAGGGTCCCGGACAGGTCTATGGCTACACCTTC. V and J are TRBV20-1 and TRBJ1-2; TRBD1 matches at 7 bases. This CDR3 comprises 14 residues. Germline CDR1 is DFQATT and CDR2 is SNEGSKA (reference sequence). Losses at the gene ends were 5 bases for V and 4 bases for J; bases not matched to a gene: 10.